The 19 T cell receptor beta chains below were found in one sample sequenced in a study of T cells in tumors and immune-related adverse events. Profiled with immunoSEQ multiplex PCR; TCRdb holds only in-frame clones, not every one. The table lists fewer than 25,000 clones, 90% to 95% of them singletons. Sequenced material: lymph node tissue, taken from a patient treated with anti-PD-1 therapy. These receptors were obtained from a female donor with metastatic renal cell carcinoma.

The chain links TRBV7-2 to TRBJ2-3; 7 bases line up with TRBD2. The CDR3 totals 15 residues. After removal of 5 bases from V and 3 bases from J, the junction contained 8 bases not matched to a gene. Per germline, CDR1 SGHTA and CDR2 FQGNSA. CDR3 DNA: TGTGCCAGCAGCAAAAGAGGGCGGGGGACAGATACGCAGTATTTT. The encoded protein is CASSKRGRGTDTQYF.

The V call is TRBV27, the J call TRBJ2-7; 11 bases line up with TRBD1. There are 16 residues in the CDR3. The V and J ends lost 6 bases and 7 bases, in that order; junction bases with no gene match: 14. CDR1 is MNHEY, CDR2 SMNVEV, per germline (reference sequence). CDR3 coding DNA: TGTGCCAGCAGGGGGAAGGACAGGGGGCTACTGGAGGAGCAGTACTTC. Its protein is CASRGKDRGLLEEQYF.

V gene TRBV7-9 combines with J gene TRBJ2-7; tentatively, D is TRBD1 (6 bases). Per germline, CDR1 SEHNR and CDR2 FQNEAQ (reference sequence). V was trimmed by 5 bases and J by 4 bases, leaving 12 bases between them. The CDR3 is 13 residues long. The CDR3 coding sequence is TGTGCCAGCAGCCCAGGGACATCTTACGAGCAGTACTTC. Protein: CASSPGTSYEQYF.

J is TRBJ2-7 and V is TRBV11-2; tentatively, D is TRBD1 or TRBD2 (5 bases each). Germline-derived CDR1 and CDR2 are SGHAT and FQNNGV. The CDR3 runs 15 residues. The ends were cut back, 0 bases at V and 1 base at J, with 10 bases in the middle. CDR3 DNA sequence: TGTGCCAGCAGCTTAGATTACGGGACGTCCTACGAGCAGTACTTC. Residues: CASSLDYGTSYEQYF.

The J gene is TRBJ2-7, the V gene TRBV18, with a weak D call TRBD2 (5 bases). This CDR3 is built from 13 residues. Germline-derived CDR1 and CDR2 are KGHSH and LQKENI. V lost 3 bases to trimming and J lost 4 bases, with 10 bases between them. The CDR3 loop reads CASSPGDMYEQYF. The CDR3 nucleotides are TGTGCCAGCTCACCCGGGGATATGTACGAGCAGTACTTC.

The chain couples TRBV18 to TRBJ2-7; TRBD2 aligns across 7 bases. The CDR3 loop spans 15 amino acids. Unmatched junction bases numbered 11, after V lost 3 bases and J lost 6 bases. Germline CDR1 reads KGHSH; CDR2 reads LQKENI. The CDR3 bases are TGTGCCAGCTCACCGAACTCCGCCTTAGCGGGCGAGCAGTACTTC. Translating gives CASSPNSALAGEQYF.

The chain couples TRBV10-3 to TRBJ2-2, with D hard to call. Germline V gene lookup returns CDR1 ENHRY and CDR2 SYGVKD. The CDR3 loop spans 18 amino acids. The V gene lost 5 bases and the J gene lost 6 bases, with 25 bases spanning the gap. The CDR3 region is CAISHPLKGKVTAGELFF. The CDR3 nucleotides are TGTGCCATCAGTCACCCGCTGAAGGGCAAAGTAACTGCCGGGGAGCTGTTTTTT.

This chain uses TRBV15 with TRBJ1-4; TRBD1 is a possible D gene (6 bases). Germline V CDR1 and CDR2: LNHNV, YYDKDF (reference sequence). With 5 bases removed from V and 8 bases from J, the gap between germline ends came to 12 bases. CDR3 length: 13 residues. The CDR3 loop is CATSLQGREKLFF. CDR3 nucleotides: TGTGCCACCAGCTTACAGGGTAGAGAAAAACTGTTTTTT. Full variable domain (missing parts from reference TRBV15 and TRBJ1-4): DAMVIQNPRYQVTQFGKPVTLSCSQTLNHNVMYWYQQKSSQAPKLLFHYYDKDFNNEADTPDNFQSRRPNTSFCFLDIRSPGLGDTAMYLCATSLQGREKLFFGSGTQLSVL.

The sample holds one count of this clone. The chain combines TRBV7-2 with TRBJ1-1; 7 bases agree with TRBD1. Trimming cost V 2 bases and J 4 bases; bases outside gene matches: 10. This CDR3 is built from 16 residues. Looked up from germline, CDR1 is SGHTA and CDR2 is FQGNSA. The DNA for the CDR3 is TGTGCCAGCAGCTTATCGGGCGGGACAGCTGTCACTGAAGCTTTCTTT. Translation: CASSLSGGTAVTEAFF.

The chain joins TRBV5-1 to TRBJ2-5, with a possible D match to TRBD1 (5 bases). V was pared by 4 bases and J by 5 bases, with 21 bases between. The CDR3 runs to 16 residues. Germline loops: CDR1 SGHRS, CDR2 YFSETQ. The DNA of the CDR3 is TGCGCCAGCAGCCGTGGCCAGGGCGATTATTTGGAGACCCAGTACTTC. It specifies CASSRGQGDYLETQYF.

The chain has TRBV7-9 and TRBJ2-7, with D possibly being TRBD2 (5 bases). The CDR3 contains 11 residues. Germline CDR1 is SEHNR and CDR2 is FQNEAQ (reference sequence). Trimming stripped 3 bases from V and 6 bases from J, with 6 bases between. The CDR3 DNA is TGTGCCAGCAGCTTTGAGGGCGAGCAGTACTTC. Amino acids: CASSFEGEQYF.

CDR3 protein: CASRSRDSDTEAFF. The CDR3 bases are TGCGCCAGCAGATCGCGGGACAGCGACACTGAAGCTTTCTTT. The chain joins TRBV5-1 to TRBJ1-1, with 7 bases fitting TRBD1. Germline CDR1 reads SGHRS; CDR2 reads YFSETQ. With 5 bases clipped from V and 3 bases from J, the junction kept 7 bases outside the gene matches. The CDR3 runs to 14 residues.

The chain uses TRBV9 and TRBJ1-3, with 12 nucleotides matching TRBD1. The germline V gene has CDR1 SGDLS and CDR2 YYNGEE. The CDR3 length is 18 residues. Unmatched junction bases numbered 4, after V lost 0 bases and J lost 0 bases. The CDR3 loop is CASSVGGQGAGSGNTIYF. CDR3 bases: TGTGCCAGCAGCGTAGGGGGACAGGGGGCAGGCTCTGGAAACACCATATATTTT.

This chain links TRBV5-1 with TRBJ1-2; TRBD1 agrees at 12 bases. V gave up 4 bases and J gave up 8 bases; unmatched junction bases: 9. CDR3 length equals 15 residues. In germline, CDR1 is SGHRS, CDR2 YFSETQ. This CDR3 reads CASSPPGQGAGGYTF. The CDR3 DNA reads as TGCGCCAGCAGCCCACCGGGACAGGGGGCTGGCGGCTACACCTTC.

As DNA, the CDR3 is TGTGCCAGCACCTCTAGCGGGGGGGCCGGAGATACGCAGTATTTT. This translates into CASTSSGGAGDTQYF. The V gene is TRBV7-2, the J gene TRBJ2-3, with 12 bases matching TRBD2. This CDR3 is 15 amino acids long. Germline V gives CDR1 SGHTA, CDR2 FQGNSA. The ends lost 7 bases at V and 5 bases at J; junction bases unmatched: 7. The whole variable domain, remainder taken from reference TRBV7-2 and TRBJ2-3, is GAGVSQSPSNKVTEKGKDVELRCDPISGHTALYWYRQSLGQGLEFLIYFQGNSAPDKSGLPSDRFSAERTGGSVSTLTIQRTQQEDSAVYLCASTSSGGAGDTQYFGPGTRLTVL.

The chain carries TRBV7-9 and TRBJ2-5; TRBD2 matches at 9 bases. Trimming at V came to 2 bases and at J to 5 bases, leaving 3 bases not matched to a gene. CDR1 SEHNR and CDR2 FQNEAQ come from the germline V gene (reference sequence). The CDR3 is 14 residues long. The CDR3 spells CASSLSGGSETQYF. The CDR3 DNA follows: TGTGCCAGCAGCTTAAGCGGGGGGTCGGAGACCCAGTACTTC.

The rearrangement joins TRBV13 to TRBJ1-1, with D perhaps matching TRBD1 (5 bases). Trimming left V 5 bases short and J 2 bases short, with 15 bases between. Germline V CDR1 and CDR2: PRHDT, FYEKMQ (reference sequence). The CDR3 runs to 15 residues. The CDR3: CASSATGTGNTEAFF. The CDR3 coding sequence is TGTGCCAGCAGCGCAACCGGGACGGGAAACACTGAAGCTTTCTTT.

This clone has a single count. The chain has TRBV30 and TRBJ1-5; D call uncertain. The germline V gene has CDR1 GTSNPN and CDR2 SVGIG (reference sequence). Trimming removed 5 bases at V and 2 bases at J, with 16 bases between. This CDR3 has 15 residues. The chain's CDR3 is CAWDRGPEGNQPQHF. CDR3 bases: TGTGCCTGGGACCGCGGACCCGAGGGCAATCAGCCCCAGCATTTT.

The V and J genes are TRBV6-6 and TRBJ1-1, with 9 positions matching TRBD1. From germline, CDR1 is MNHNY and CDR2 SVGAGI (reference sequence). The CDR3 runs to 15 residues. V lost 5 bases and J lost 7; bases outside the gene matches: 11. The CDR3 sequence is CASSTSKTGGVEAFF. The CDR3 region has the DNA TGTGCCAGCAGTACCAGCAAAACAGGGGGCGTTGAAGCTTTCTTT.